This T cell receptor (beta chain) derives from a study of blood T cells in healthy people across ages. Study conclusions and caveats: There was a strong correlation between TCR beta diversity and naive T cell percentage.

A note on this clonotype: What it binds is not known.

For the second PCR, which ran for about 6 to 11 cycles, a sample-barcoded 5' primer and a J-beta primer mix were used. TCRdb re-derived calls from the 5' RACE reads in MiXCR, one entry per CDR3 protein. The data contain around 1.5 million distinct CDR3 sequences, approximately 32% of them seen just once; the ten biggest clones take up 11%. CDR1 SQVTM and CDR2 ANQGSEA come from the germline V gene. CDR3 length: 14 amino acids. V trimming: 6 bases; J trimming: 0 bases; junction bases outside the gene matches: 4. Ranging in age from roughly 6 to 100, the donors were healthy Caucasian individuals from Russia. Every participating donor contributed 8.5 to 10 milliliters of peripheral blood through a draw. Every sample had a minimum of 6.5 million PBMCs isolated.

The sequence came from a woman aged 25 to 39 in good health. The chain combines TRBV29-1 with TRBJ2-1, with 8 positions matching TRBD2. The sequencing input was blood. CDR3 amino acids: CSVAGDSSYNEQFF. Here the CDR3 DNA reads TGCAGCGTAGCGGGAGATAGCTCCTACAATGAGCAGTTCTTC.